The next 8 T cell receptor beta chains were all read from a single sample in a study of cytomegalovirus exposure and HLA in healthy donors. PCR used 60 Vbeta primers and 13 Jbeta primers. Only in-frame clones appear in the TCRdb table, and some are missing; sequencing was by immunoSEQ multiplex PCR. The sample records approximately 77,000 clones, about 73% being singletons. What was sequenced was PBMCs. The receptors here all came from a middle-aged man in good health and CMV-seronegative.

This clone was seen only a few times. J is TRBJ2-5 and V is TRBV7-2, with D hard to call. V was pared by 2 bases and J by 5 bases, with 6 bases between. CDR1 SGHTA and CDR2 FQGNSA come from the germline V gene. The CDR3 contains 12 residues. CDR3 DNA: TGTGCCAGCAGCTTAATGCGGGAGACCCAGTACTTC. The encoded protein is CASSLMRETQYF.

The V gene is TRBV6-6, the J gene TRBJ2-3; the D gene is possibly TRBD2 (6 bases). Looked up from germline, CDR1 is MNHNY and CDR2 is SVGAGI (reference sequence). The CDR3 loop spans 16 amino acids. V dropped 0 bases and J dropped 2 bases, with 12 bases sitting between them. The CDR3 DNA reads TGTGCCAGCAGTTACTCGGCGGGAAGCCCCACAGATACGCAGTATTTT. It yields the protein CASSYSAGSPTDTQYF.

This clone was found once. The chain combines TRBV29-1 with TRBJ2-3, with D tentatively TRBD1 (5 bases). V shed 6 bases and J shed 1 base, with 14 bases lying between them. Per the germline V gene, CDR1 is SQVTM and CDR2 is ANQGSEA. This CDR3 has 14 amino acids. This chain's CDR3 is CSVATGPRTDTQYF. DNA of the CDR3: TGCAGCGTCGCAACAGGACCCCGCACAGATACGCAGTATTTT.

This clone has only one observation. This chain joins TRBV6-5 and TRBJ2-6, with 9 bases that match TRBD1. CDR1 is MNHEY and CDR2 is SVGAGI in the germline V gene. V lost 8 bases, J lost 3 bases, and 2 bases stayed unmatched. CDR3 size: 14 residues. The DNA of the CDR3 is TGTGCCAGCCACAGGGGGCTTGGGGCCAACGTCCTGACTTTC. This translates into CASHRGLGANVLTF.

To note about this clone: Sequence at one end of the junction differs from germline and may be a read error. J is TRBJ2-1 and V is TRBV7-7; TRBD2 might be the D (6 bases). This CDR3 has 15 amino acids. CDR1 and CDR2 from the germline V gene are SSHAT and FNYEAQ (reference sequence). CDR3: CASSRSGPGEDEQFF. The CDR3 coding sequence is TGTGCTAGCAGTCGTAGCGGCCCCGGGGAGGATGAGCAGTTCTTC. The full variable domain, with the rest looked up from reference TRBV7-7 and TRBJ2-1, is GAGVSQSPRYKVTKRGQDVTLRCDPISSHATLYWYQQALGQGPEFLTYFNYEAQPDKSGLPSDRFSAERPEGSISTLTIQRTEQRDSAMYRCASSRSGPGEDEQFFGPGTRLTVL.

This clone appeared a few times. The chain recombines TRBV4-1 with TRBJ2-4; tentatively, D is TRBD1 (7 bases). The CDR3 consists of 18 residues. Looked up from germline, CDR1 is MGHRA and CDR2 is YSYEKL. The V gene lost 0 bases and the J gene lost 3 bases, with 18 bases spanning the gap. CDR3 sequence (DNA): TGCGCCAGCAGCCAAGAGGGACTTCTGGGACAGATCAAAAACATTCAGTACTTC. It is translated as CASSQEGLLGQIKNIQYF.

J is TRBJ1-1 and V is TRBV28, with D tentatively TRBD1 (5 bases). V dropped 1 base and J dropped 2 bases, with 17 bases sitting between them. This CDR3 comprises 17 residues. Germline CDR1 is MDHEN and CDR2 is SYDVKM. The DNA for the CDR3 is TGTGCCAGCAGTTTATCCCAGGGTGTAGGGGAAAACACTGAAGCTTTCTTT. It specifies CASSLSQGVGENTEAFF. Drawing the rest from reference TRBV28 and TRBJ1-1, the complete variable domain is DVKVTQSSRYLVKRTGEKVFLECVQDMDHENMFWYRQDPGLGLRLIYFSYDVKMKEKGDIPEGYSVSREKKERFSLILESASTNQTSMYLCASSLSQGVGENTEAFFGQGTRLTVV.

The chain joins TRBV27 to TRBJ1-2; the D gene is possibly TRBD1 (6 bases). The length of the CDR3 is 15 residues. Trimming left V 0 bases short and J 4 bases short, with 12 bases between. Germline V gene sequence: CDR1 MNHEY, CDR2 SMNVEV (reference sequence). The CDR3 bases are TGTGCCAGCAGTTTATCTACAGGGCCCTCCTATGGCTACACCTTC. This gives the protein CASSLSTGPSYGYTF.